One sample yielded the 19 T cell receptor beta chains listed below, sequenced in a study of shared clonotypes between healthy human individuals (dated by TCRdb to between 2020 and 2021). Receptor amplification or capture employed the immunoSEQ multiplex PCR assay. TCRdb mirrors the immuneACCESS table, restricted to in-frame sequences. Some clones are absent from its copies; in checked studies, under half trace to an unresolved V gene, and the reason for the others is unknown. The sample data list more than 550,000 clones, and 90% of these were observed just once. More than 30% of the sample comes from the top ten. The sequenced sample consisted of memory CD8+ T cells from PBMCs. The cell subset or site label on this specimen signifies: CD45RO+ cells pooled with CCR7-negative TemRA cells. The source of these receptors is a man aged 18 to 35 in good health. Some clones in this sample may be carry-over from other donors' samples.

The J gene is TRBJ1-2, the V gene TRBV19; TRBD1 agrees at 10 bases. The trim removed 4 bases at V and 6 bases at J, leaving 8 bases unmatched. The germline V gene encodes CDR1 LNHDA and CDR2 SQIVND (reference sequence). There are 15 residues in the CDR3. The CDR3 DNA reads as TGTGCCAGTAGTACGCCGGGACAGGGGACCGATGGCTACACCTTC. Translating gives CASSTPGQGTDGYTF.

This rearrangement joins TRBV7-9 to TRBJ2-2; D is undetermined. Germline CDR1 is SEHNR and CDR2 is FQNEAQ (reference sequence). Trimming removed 3 bases at V and 1 base at J, with 6 bases between. CDR3 length equals 14 residues. CDR3 DNA sequence: TGTGCCAGCAGCTTTGCTCTGAACACCGGGGAGCTGTTTTTT. As protein: CASSFALNTGELFF.

V usage is TRBV28 and J usage is TRBJ2-3; D remains ambiguous. The CDR3 consists of 12 residues. Germline V gene data show CDR1 as MDHEN and CDR2 as SYDVKM. V was shortened by 7 bases and J by 4 bases, with 9 bases between the two germline ends. The CDR3 DNA follows: TGTGCCAGCACCTCCCTCGCAGATACGCAGTATTTT. The encoded protein is CASTSLADTQYF.

A note on this clone: This specimen includes other DNA sequences encoding the same CDR3. The V and J genes are TRBV4-1 and TRBJ2-7; D tentatively reads TRBD1 or TRBD2 (5 bases each). V was clipped by 3 bases and J by 0 bases, with 12 bases between them. This CDR3 is built from 15 residues. The germline CDR1 and CDR2 sequences are MGHRA and YSYEKL. This CDR3 reads CASSQGTGNSYEQYF. The CDR3 DNA follows: TGCGCCAGCAGCCAGGGGACCGGAAACTCCTACGAGCAGTACTTC.

The chain is built from TRBV7-9 and TRBJ2-1; 7 positions agree with TRBD2. With V trimmed by 8 bases and J by 6 bases, 16 bases remained unmatched. From germline, CDR1 is SEHNR and CDR2 FQNEAQ (reference sequence). This CDR3 comprises 16 residues. CDR3 sequence reads: CASPEGRESVGNEQFF. CDR3 nucleotide sequence: TGTGCCAGCCCGGAGGGGCGGGAGTCGGTAGGCAATGAGCAGTTCTTC.

The V call is TRBV30, the J call TRBJ2-1; 8 bases match TRBD1. Unmatched junction bases numbered 10, after V lost 8 bases and J lost 4 bases. The CDR3 consists of 14 residues. The V gene's germline CDR1 is GTSNPN and CDR2 SVGIG (reference sequence). This CDR3 reads CALEGTGEYNEQFF. The CDR3 nucleotides are TGTGCCCTGGAGGGGACAGGCGAATACAATGAGCAGTTCTTC.

The rearrangement joins TRBV19 to TRBJ1-5; a possible D gene is TRBD1 (6 bases). There are 15 residues in the CDR3. Trimming took 5 bases from V and 4 from J, leaving 15 bases between them. Germline V gene sequence: CDR1 LNHDA, CDR2 SQIVND (reference sequence). The CDR3: CASSLRRQVNQPQHF. CDR3 sequence (DNA): TGTGCCAGTAGTCTGAGGAGACAGGTTAATCAGCCCCAGCATTTT.

This sequence joins TRBV6-1 and TRBJ2-2; 10 bases are shared with TRBD2. Germline CDR1 MNHNS, CDR2 SASEGT. With 10 bases clipped from V and 4 bases from J, the junction kept 9 bases outside the gene matches. This CDR3 has 15 amino acids. For the CDR3, the DNA is TGTGCCAAGGGTAAGACTAGCGGGTTCACCGGGGAGCTGTTTTTT. Encoded protein: CAKGKTSGFTGELFF.

This rearrangement joins TRBV27 to TRBJ1-3; D not resolved. This CDR3 has 17 residues. Germline assignment: CDR1 MNHEY and CDR2 SMNVEV (reference sequence). V lost 2 bases and J 0 bases, leaving 14 bases between the germline ends. CDR3 residues: CASSLSAGTLSGNTIYF. The CDR3 DNA sequence: TGTGCCAGCAGTTTAAGTGCCGGAACCCTCTCTGGAAACACCATATATTTT.

In this sample, this clone turned up once. J is TRBJ2-3 and V is TRBV28, with D possibly TRBD1 on 6 matching bases. Germline values: CDR1 MDHEN, CDR2 SYDVKM. The germline V and J ends were trimmed by 1 base and 4 bases, with 15 bases remaining between them. The CDR3 covers 16 residues. The CDR3 protein is CASSLLAGAVPDTQYF. CDR3 nucleotides: TGTGCCAGCAGTTTATTAGCAGGGGCGGTCCCAGATACGCAGTATTTT.

The chain is built from TRBV7-2 and TRBJ1-1, with D possibly matching TRBD1 (5 bases). V lost 7 bases to trimming and J lost 4 bases, with 19 bases between them. Germline V lookup: CDR1 SGHTA, CDR2 FQGNSA. The CDR3 has 15 amino acids. CDR3 sequence (DNA): TGTGCCAGCAACCCCCCTGGGGGGGTAGGCACTGAAGCTTTCTTT. Amino acid sequence: CASNPPGGVGTEAFF.

The V call is TRBV27, the J call TRBJ2-7, with D hard to call. CDR1 is MNHEY, CDR2 SMNVEV, per germline (reference sequence). Trimming left V 3 bases short and J 2 bases short, with 11 bases between. CDR3 length equals 14 residues. CDR3 bases: TGTGCCAGCAGTTTGACCCCGGCGGCCTACGAGCAGTACTTC. Its translation: CASSLTPAAYEQYF.

The J gene is TRBJ2-3, the V gene TRBV11-2, with 13 positions matching TRBD2. CDR3 length: 16 residues. Germline V gene sequence: CDR1 SGHAT, CDR2 FQNNGV. V lost 5 bases to trimming and J lost 7 bases; unmatched junction nucleotides: 9. The CDR3 region has the DNA TGTGCCAGCAGCCCCTGGACTAGCGGGAGTGTGTATACGCAGTATTTT. This encodes CASSPWTSGSVYTQYF.

The chain carries TRBV7-8 and TRBJ2-4; D is unresolved. V lost 1 base to trimming and J lost 0 bases, with 10 bases between them. Germline CDR1 is SGHVS and CDR2 is FQNEAQ. This CDR3 contains 16 residues. CDR3 sequence reads: CASSLVAGIAKNIQYF. For the CDR3, the DNA is TGTGCCAGCAGCTTAGTGGCAGGCATAGCCAAAAACATTCAGTACTTC. The full variable domain, in which reference TRBV7-8 and TRBJ2-4 provide the parts outside the CDR3, is GAGVSQSPRYKVAKRGQDVALRCDPISGHVSLFWYQQALGQGPEFLTYFQNEAQLDKSGLPSDRFFAERPEGSVSTLKIQRTQQEDSAVYLCASSLVAGIAKNIQYFGAGTRLSVL.

The chain employs TRBV9 and TRBJ1-2; no definite D call. Germline assignment: CDR1 SGDLS and CDR2 YYNGEE. Trimming shortened V by 0 bases and J by 4 bases, and 13 bases separated the two germline ends. The CDR3 has 15 residues. The CDR3: CASSVESPSIYGYTF. In DNA form, the CDR3 reads TGTGCCAGCAGCGTAGAATCCCCATCAATCTATGGCTACACCTTC.

The chain couples TRBV11-2 to TRBJ2-7; D possibly corresponds to TRBD2 (6 bases). Germline CDR1 reads SGHAT; CDR2 reads FQNNGV. V lost 0 bases, J lost 1 base, and 13 bases lay in between. CDR3 length: 16 amino acids. CDR3 protein: CASSLDPEGWSYEQYF. The CDR3 nucleotides read TGTGCCAGCAGCTTAGATCCGGAGGGTTGGTCCTACGAGCAGTACTTC. Full variable domain (remainder filled in from reference TRBV11-2 and TRBJ2-7): EAGVAQSPRYKIIEKRQSVAFWCNPISGHATLYWYQQILGQGPKLLIQFQNNGVVDDSQLPKDRFSAERLKGVDSTLKIQPAKLEDSAVYLCASSLDPEGWSYEQYFGPGTRLTVT.

As to this clone: In the same sample, other DNA sequences code for this CDR3. The chain uses TRBV9 and TRBJ2-3; possibly TRBD2 for D (5 bases). The CDR3 is made up of 14 amino acids. Germline CDR1 is SGDLS and CDR2 is YYNGEE. V lost 0 bases, J lost 4 bases, and 9 bases lay in between. CDR3 sequence: CASSVGGLADTQYF. The CDR3 DNA is TGTGCCAGCAGCGTAGGAGGGCTAGCAGATACGCAGTATTTT.

The gene calls are TRBV7-3 and TRBJ1-1; D ambiguous. Looked up from germline, CDR1 is SGHTA and CDR2 is FQGTGA. This CDR3 contains 13 residues. Trimming removed 1 base at V and 3 bases at J, with 6 bases between. The CDR3 DNA is TGTGCCAGCAGCTTAAGAGCAGACACTGAAGCTTTCTTT. It is translated as CASSLRADTEAFF.

V and J are TRBV28 and TRBJ2-2, with D uncertain. The V end was cut by 6 bases, the J end by 3 bases, with 8 bases between. From germline, CDR1 is MDHEN and CDR2 SYDVKM. This CDR3 spans 13 amino acids. CDR3 sequence reads: CASRPTYTGELFF. CDR3 nucleotides: TGTGCCAGCAGGCCGACTTACACCGGGGAGCTGTTTTTT. Supplemented by reference TRBV28 and TRBJ2-2, the full variable domain reads DVKVTQSSRYLVKRTGEKVFLECVQDMDHENMFWYRQDPGLGLRLIYFSYDVKMKEKGDIPEGYSVSREKKERFSLILESASTNQTSMYLCASRPTYTGELFFGEGSRLTVL.